This T cell receptor (beta chain) was retrieved from a study of T cell changes during pregnancy in multiple sclerosis. Repertoires were generated with immunoSEQ multiplex PCR, while TCRdb's copy carries only in-frame clones and drops some. The repertoire has roughly 35,000 clones, less than 95% of them found once; the top ten carry about 10%. This clone is a singleton in its sample. Here the sequenced sample was CD8+ T cells from peripheral blood mononuclear cells, taken before pregnancy. The sequence came from a female donor with multiple sclerosis, enrolled in a pregnancy study.

For the CDR3, the DNA is TGTGCCAGCAGCTTGTGGGGGGGATTAGGGGAGTACAAGCAGTACTTC. It encodes CASSLWGGLGEYKQYF. The chain employs TRBV5-4 and TRBJ2-7; TRBD2 matches 7 bases. The V and J ends lost 1 base and 8 bases, in that order; junction bases with no gene match: 15. The CDR3 loop spans 16 amino acids. Per germline, CDR1 SGHNT and CDR2 YYREEE (reference sequence).